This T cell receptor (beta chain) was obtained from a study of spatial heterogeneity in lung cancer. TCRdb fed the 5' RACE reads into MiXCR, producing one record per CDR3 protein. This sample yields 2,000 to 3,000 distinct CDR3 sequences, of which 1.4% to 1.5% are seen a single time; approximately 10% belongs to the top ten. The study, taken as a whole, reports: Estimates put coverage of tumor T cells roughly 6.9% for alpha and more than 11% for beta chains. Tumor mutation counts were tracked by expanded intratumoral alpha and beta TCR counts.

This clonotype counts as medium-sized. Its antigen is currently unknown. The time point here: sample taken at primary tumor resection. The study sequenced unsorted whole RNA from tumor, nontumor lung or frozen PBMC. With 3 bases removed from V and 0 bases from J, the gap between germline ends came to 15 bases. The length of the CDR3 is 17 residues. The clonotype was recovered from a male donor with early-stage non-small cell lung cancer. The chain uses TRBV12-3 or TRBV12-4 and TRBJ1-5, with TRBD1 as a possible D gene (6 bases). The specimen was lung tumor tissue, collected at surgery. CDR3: CASSFGQGMNSNQPQHF. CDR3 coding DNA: TGTGCCAGCAGTTTTGGGCAGGGGATGAATAGCAATCAGCCCCAGCATTTT.